Following are 28 T cell receptor beta chains from one sample sequenced in a study of CXCR3-negative and CXCR3-positive naive CD8 T cells. General observations from the study: Higher TRB CDR3 hydrophobicity marked CXCR3-positive naive cells relative to CXCR3-negative naive cells.

With UMI labels, 5' RACE was used to prepare the TRB cDNA libraries. TCRdb re-called the 5' RACE reads, yielding one record per CDR3 amino acid sequence without DNA. Seen in this sample are about 50,000 distinct CDR3 sequences; the ten most common clones hold approximately 0.56%. The antigens of these receptors remain unknown. Sequencing used naive CXCR3+ CD8+ T cells from blood. This sample's subset: CD45RO-CCR7+CD27+CD95- naive CD8+ T cells expressing CXCR3 (TNR3+). Receptor source: a human donor in good health. Some clones in this sample may be carry-over from other donors' samples.

The chain is built from TRBV7-9 and TRBJ2-5; TCRdb's D call of TRBD1 is untestable without DNA. Per germline, CDR1 SEHNR and CDR2 FQNEAQ (reference sequence). The CDR3 loop spans 13 amino acids. CDR3 region: CASSLRQGETQYF.

V is TRBV5-1 and J is TRBJ2-2; checking the TCRdb D call of TRBD2 is not possible without DNA. Germline assignment: CDR1 SGHRS and CDR2 YFSETQ. The CDR3 contains 17 residues. The chain's CDR3 is CASSRGLAGGPTGELFF.

The V and J genes are TRBV14 and TRBJ2-1. The CDR3 extends over 13 amino acids. From germline, CDR1 is SGHDN and CDR2 FVKESK. CDR3 protein: CASSQIFANEQFF.

This rearrangement joins TRBV7-9 to TRBJ2-3; TCRdb's D call, TRBD2, is unchecked because there is no DNA. CDR3 length: 18 amino acids. Per the germline V gene, CDR1 is SEHNR and CDR2 is FQNEAQ (reference sequence). The CDR3: CASSLGASGGAWVDTQYF.

The rearrangement joins TRBV4-1 to TRBJ2-1; TCRdb calls TRBD1, which cannot be checked without DNA. The CDR3 runs to 16 residues. Germline lookup yields CDR1 MGHRA and CDR2 YSYEKL. CDR3 amino acids: CASRPTGGSSYNEQFF.

The chain is built from TRBV29-1 and TRBJ2-5; there is no DNA to check the TCRdb D call of TRBD2. Germline values: CDR1 SQVTM, CDR2 ANQGSEA. This CDR3 spans 15 amino acids. CDR3 in amino acids: CSVGTSGGFRETQYF. The variable domain in full, completed from reference TRBV29-1 and TRBJ2-5, reads SAVISQKPSRDICQRGTSLTIQCQVDSQVTMMFWYRQQPGQSLTLIATANQGSEATYESGFVIDKFPISRPNLTFSTLTVSNMSPEDSSIYLCSVGTSGGFRETQYFGPGTRLLVL.

V gene TRBV6-5 combines with J gene TRBJ2-7; TCRdb reports TRBD1, a call that lacks DNA to check it against. There are 13 residues in the CDR3. CDR1 and CDR2 (germline): MNHEY, SVGAGI. The CDR3 loop is CASSYPGAVEQYF.

The chain carries TRBV7-3 and TRBJ2-7; TCRdb proposes TRBD1, but this gene call is untestable without DNA. Germline V CDR1 and CDR2: SGHTA, FQGTGA. This CDR3 comprises 13 residues. The CDR3 here is CASSLLGGSEQYF.

The rearrangement uses TRBV11-2 and TRBJ2-1; TCRdb selects TRBD1, and the lack of DNA leaves this call unchecked. This CDR3 has 18 amino acids. Germline V gives CDR1 SGHAT, CDR2 FQNNGV. CDR3 amino acids: CASRSIRRDGESYNEQFF.

The chain is built from TRBV28 and TRBJ2-1; TCRdb returns TRBD2, unconfirmable since there is no DNA. CDR3 length: 16 residues. Germline CDR1 MDHEN, CDR2 SYDVKM. CDR3 loop: CASSFGSGLAYNEQFF.

J is TRBJ2-3 and V is TRBV29-1; TCRdb lists TRBD2, though no DNA is available to test this call. The germline V gene encodes CDR1 SQVTM and CDR2 ANQGSEA. This CDR3 contains 17 residues. CDR3 in amino acids: CSVDLIRASGDRDTQYF.

This chain connects TRBV15 to TRBJ2-3; TCRdb's D call of TRBD2 is untestable without DNA. Per the germline V gene, CDR1 is LNHNV and CDR2 is YYDKDF (reference sequence). This CDR3 contains 16 residues. CDR3: CATSRPSSGVTDTQYF.

This chain's CDR3 is CASSPVRTLHGYTF. V gene TRBV12-3 or TRBV12-4 combines with J gene TRBJ1-2. This CDR3 spans 14 amino acids.

V and J are TRBV6-2 or TRBV6-3 and TRBJ1-1. This CDR3 comprises 13 residues. CDR1 and CDR2 (germline): MNHEY, SVGEGT. CDR3 residues: CASSFEVRTEAFF.

The chain has TRBV5-6 and TRBJ2-3; TCRdb indicates TRBD2, and absent DNA this call remains unverified. The CDR3 is 13 amino acids. Per the germline V gene, CDR1 is SGHDT and CDR2 is YYEEEE. The CDR3 is CASSTGLTDTQYF.

The genes are TRBV9 and TRBJ1-3; TCRdb's D call of TRBD1 is untestable without DNA. This CDR3 contains 18 residues. Germline loops: CDR1 SGDLS, CDR2 YYNGEE. This CDR3 reads CASSETEQGLYSGNTIYF.

The chain combines TRBV6-1 with TRBJ2-3; as DNA is missing, the TRBD1 call by TCRdb cannot be tested. The CDR3 loop spans 18 amino acids. Germline loops: CDR1 MNHNS, CDR2 SASEGT. Here the CDR3 reads CASSTLRRDAGRTDTQYF.

This chain uses TRBV12-3 or TRBV12-4 with TRBJ2-7. The CDR3 has 11 amino acids. The CDR3 protein is CASTIGIEQYF.

The rearrangement links TRBV9 to TRBJ2-6; TCRdb returns TRBD1, unconfirmable since there is no DNA. The CDR3 has 15 amino acids. The germline V gene has CDR1 SGDLS and CDR2 YYNGEE. The chain's CDR3 is CASSAWGSGANVLTF.

V and J are TRBV14 and TRBJ2-1; TCRdb reports TRBD1, a call that lacks DNA to check it against. The length of the CDR3 is 15 residues. Per the germline V gene, CDR1 is SGHDN and CDR2 is FVKESK. CDR3 loop: CASSQEVGGPNEQFF.

The chain couples TRBV5-1 to TRBJ2-7; TCRdb calls TRBD2, which cannot be checked without DNA. The V gene's germline CDR1 is SGHRS and CDR2 YFSETQ. The CDR3 totals 16 residues. The CDR3 loop reads CASSLGLAGANYEQYF.

The chain links TRBV29-1 to TRBJ1-2. Germline V gene lookup returns CDR1 SQVTM and CDR2 ANQGSEA. CDR3 length: 12 amino acids. The CDR3 sequence is CSVERPTPGYTF.

The chain combines TRBV12-3 or TRBV12-4 with TRBJ2-3; TCRdb proposes TRBD1, but this gene call is untestable without DNA. The CDR3 consists of 19 residues. CDR3 protein: CASSGSGQIKNLYTDTQYF.

This chain uses TRBV12-3 or TRBV12-4 with TRBJ2-1; as DNA is missing, the TRBD1 call by TCRdb cannot be tested. The CDR3 extends over 15 amino acids. Here the CDR3 reads CASSLTGEIYNEQFF.

V gene TRBV4-3 combines with J gene TRBJ1-5. This CDR3 comprises 15 residues. Looked up from germline, CDR1 is LGHNA and CDR2 is YSLEER. The CDR3 sequence: CASSQGLGNNQPQHF.

This sequence joins TRBV29-1 and TRBJ2-1; TCRdb indicates TRBD1, and absent DNA this call remains unverified. The CDR3 sequence is 14 residues long. The germline gives CDR1 SQVTM, CDR2 ANQGSEA. CDR3 in amino acids: CSVEDRGAYNEQFF.

The gene calls are TRBV5-4 and TRBJ2-7; lacking DNA, the TRBD1 call made by TCRdb goes unchecked. This CDR3 is built from 13 residues. Germline V gene lookup returns CDR1 SGHNT and CDR2 YYREEE (reference sequence). The CDR3 loop is CASSRDNSYEQYF. The full variable domain, in which reference TRBV5-4 and TRBJ2-7 provide the parts outside the CDR3, is ETGVTQSPTHLIKTRGQQVTLRCSSQSGHNTVSWYQQALGQGPQFIFQYYREEENGRGNFPPRFSGLQFPNYSSELNVNALELDDSALYLCASSRDNSYEQYFGPGTRLTVT.

V gene TRBV25-1 combines with J gene TRBJ1-6; absent DNA, TCRdb's TRBD1 call cannot be checked. Germline CDR1 MGHDK, CDR2 SYGVNS. This CDR3 comprises 15 residues. CDR3 region: CASSEYRVYNSPLHF. Full variable domain (remainder filled in from reference TRBV25-1 and TRBJ1-6): EADIYQTPRYLVIGTGKKITLECSQTMGHDKMYWYQQDPGMELHLIHYSYGVNSTEKGDLSSESTVSRIRTEHFPLTLESARPSHTSQYLCASSEYRVYNSPLHFGNGTRLTVT.